Shown below are 14 T cell receptor beta chains from a single sample sequenced in a study of PD-L1 blockade in urothelial cancer. Regarding time point: pretreatment peripheral blood. The protocol was immunoSEQ multiplex PCR, while the TCRdb copy is restricted to in-frame clones and leaves out a portion. The table has 95,000 to 100,000 clones, 87% seen once. This specimen was PBMCs, taken around atezolizumab (anti-PD-L1) treatment. The origin of the receptors is a man in his sixties with urothelial cancer.

The chain joins TRBV5-5 to TRBJ2-3; D call uncertain. Germline V gene lookup returns CDR1 SGHKS and CDR2 YYEKEE (reference sequence). The CDR3 is made up of 13 amino acids. V lost 4 bases and J 3 bases, leaving 9 bases between the germline ends. CDR3 coding DNA: TGTGCCAGCAGCCGCCTAGGAACAGATACGCAGTATTTT. This gives the protein CASSRLGTDTQYF.

The chain has TRBV10-1 and TRBJ2-3, with 10 nucleotides matching TRBD1. CDR1 is WNHNN and CDR2 is SYGVQD in the germline V gene (reference sequence). This CDR3 region has 13 residues. The V segment lost 6 bases and the J segment 5 bases; nucleotides outside the gene matches: 2. The CDR3: CASSGTGVDTQYF. The CDR3 nucleotides read TGCGCCAGCAGCGGGACAGGGGTAGATACGCAGTATTTT.

CDR3 amino acids: CASSLRVTATHYNEQFF. The DNA of the CDR3 is TGTGCCAGCAGCCTACGGGTTACGGCAACGCACTACAATGAGCAGTTCTTC. V gene TRBV27 combines with J gene TRBJ2-1; D gene ambiguous. Germline V lookup: CDR1 MNHEY, CDR2 SMNVEV (reference sequence). There are 17 residues in the CDR3. Trimming took off 6 bases at V and 3 bases at J, with 21 bases between the two ends.

The chain recombines TRBV6-1 with TRBJ1-2; unclear D gene. CDR3 length: 13 residues. V dropped 11 bases and J dropped 2 bases, with 15 bases sitting between them. CDR1 is MNHNS, CDR2 SASEGT, per germline. The CDR3 nucleotides read TGTGCCTCCTCACCGGAGGGAAACTATGGCTACACCTTC. Translated: CASSPEGNYGYTF.

The rearrangement uses TRBV9 and TRBJ2-3; TRBD1 aligns across 10 bases. CDR1 is SGDLS, CDR2 YYNGEE, per germline. The CDR3 is 16 residues long. V dropped 2 bases and J dropped 4; count of bases not matched to a gene: 7. CDR3 bases: TGTGCCAGCAGCGTTCATGGACAGGGGGATCCAGATACGCAGTATTTT. It yields the protein CASSVHGQGDPDTQYF.

V is TRBV6-6 and J is TRBJ1-3; no clear D gene. Germline CDR1 is MNHNY and CDR2 is SVGAGI (reference sequence). The CDR3 totals 16 residues. With 2 bases removed from V and 1 base from J, the gap between germline ends came to 12 bases. The CDR3 bases are TGTGCCAGCAGTTACCCTTCCAGTTCGTCTGGAAACACCATATATTTT. This gives the protein CASSYPSSSSGNTIYF.

By its share, this clone is medium-sized (0.01 to 0.1%). The chain combines TRBV2 with TRBJ2-1; 7 nucleotides line up with TRBD2. J gave up 6 bases and V 3 bases, and 11 bases lay outside the gene matches. This CDR3 is 16 amino acids long. The germline V gene encodes CDR1 SNHLY and CDR2 FYNNEI. CDR3 coding DNA: TGTGCCAGCAGTGAGCTCTTTAGAGCGGGATTCAATGAGCAGTTCTTC. As protein: CASSELFRAGFNEQFF.

The rearrangement links TRBV28 to TRBJ1-2, with 10 bases identical to TRBD1. This CDR3 region has 15 residues. V lost 2 bases, J lost 8 bases, and 8 bases stayed unmatched. Germline CDR1 is MDHEN and CDR2 is SYDVKM. This CDR3 is CASSLGQGVGKGYTF. CDR3 coding DNA: TGTGCCAGCAGTTTAGGACAGGGGGTTGGGAAAGGCTACACCTTC.

The rearrangement uses TRBV5-1 and TRBJ2-5; D may be TRBD1 (7 bases). CDR1 SGHRS and CDR2 YFSETQ come from the germline V gene. The CDR3 runs 17 residues. Trimming removed 0 bases at V and 5 bases at J, with 20 bases between. CDR3 in DNA: TGCGCCAGCAGCTTGGGTCTTAGGACAGGAGGGGGGGAGACCCAGTACTTC. This encodes CASSLGLRTGGGETQYF.

Here the CDR3 DNA reads TGTGCCAGCTCACCCTGGGAGGGGGTGCCAGATACGCAGTATTTT. This sequence encodes CASSPWEGVPDTQYF. This rearrangement joins TRBV18 to TRBJ2-3; D is perhaps TRBD2 (7 bases). Per the germline V gene, CDR1 is KGHSH and CDR2 is LQKENI. There are 15 residues in the CDR3. Trimming shortened V by 3 bases and J by 4 bases, and 14 bases separated the two germline ends.

The V gene is TRBV5-6, the J gene TRBJ2-5; TRBD1 is a possible D gene (5 bases). The CDR3 extends over 16 amino acids. Germline V gene data show CDR1 as SGHDT and CDR2 as YYEEEE. V lost 4 bases to trimming and J lost 5 bases, with 21 bases between them. The CDR3 sequence is CASSRGDRTPSETQYF. The CDR3 bases are TGTGCCAGCAGCCGAGGAGACAGAACCCCCAGTGAGACCCAGTACTTC. Together with reference TRBV5-6 and TRBJ2-5, the CDR3 gives the full variable domain: DAGVTQSPTHLIKTRGQQVTLRCSPKSGHDTVSWYQQALGQGPQFIFQYYEEEERQRGNFPDRFSGHQFPNYSSELNVNALLLGDSALYLCASSRGDRTPSETQYFGPGTRLLVL.

This clone is a singleton in its sample. The gene calls are TRBV9 and TRBJ2-1, with TRBD2 matching over 7 bases. This CDR3 has 14 amino acids. Looked up from germline, CDR1 is SGDLS and CDR2 is YYNGEE. Losses at the gene ends were 4 bases for V and 5 bases for J; bases not matched to a gene: 6. In DNA, the CDR3 is TGTGCCAGCAGCACCGGGACTAATAACAATGAGCAGTTCTTC. Translated: CASSTGTNNNEQFF.

The chain carries TRBV18 and TRBJ2-7; possible D gene TRBD1, 5 bases. The CDR3 runs to 15 residues. The germline V and J ends were trimmed by 3 bases and 0 bases, with 12 bases remaining between them. Per germline, CDR1 KGHSH and CDR2 LQKENI. CDR3 nucleotides: TGTGCCAGCTCACCGCAAGGGGCCATCTCCTACGAGCAGTACTTC. This codes for CASSPQGAISYEQYF.

This clone was observed a single time. This sequence joins TRBV12-5 and TRBJ2-1, with a weak D call TRBD2 (6 bases). Germline assignment: CDR1 LGHNT and CDR2 FRNRAP. Between the trimmed V and J ends, which lost 1 base and 6 bases, there was a span of 10 bases. CDR3 size: 14 residues. CDR3 sequence: CASGLAGDPNEQFF. The CDR3, as DNA: TGTGCTAGTGGTTTGGCGGGGGACCCCAATGAGCAGTTCTTC.